This TCR beta chain was captured in a study of CXCR3-negative and CXCR3-positive naive CD8 T cells. As for the study in general: For each library, about 1.5 +/- 0.3 million TRB reads were obtained, some 130 million in total.

The study sorted every CD8+ T cell subset in triplicate at hundreds of thousands of cells each. The libraries of TRB cDNA were constructed through 5' RACE using UMI labels. From the 5' RACE reads, TCRdb lists one entry per CDR3 protein and no DNA. The table lists more than 35,000 distinct CDR3 sequences. This CDR3 is 15 amino acids long. Germline V gene lookup returns CDR1 MDHEN and CDR2 SYDVKM. The sequencing input was memory CD8+ T cells from blood. The chain employs TRBV28 and TRBJ2-7; as DNA is missing, the TRBD2 call by TCRdb cannot be tested. This receptor was obtained from a human donor in good health. Some clones in this sample may be carry-over from other donors' samples. This CDR3 is CASSPPSGNSYEQYF. The entire variable domain, with the rest obtained from reference TRBV28 and TRBJ2-7, is as follows: DVKVTQSSRYLVKRTGEKVFLECVQDMDHENMFWYRQDPGLGLRLIYFSYDVKMKEKGDIPEGYSVSREKKERFSLILESASTNQTSMYLCASSPPSGNSYEQYFGPGTRLTVT.